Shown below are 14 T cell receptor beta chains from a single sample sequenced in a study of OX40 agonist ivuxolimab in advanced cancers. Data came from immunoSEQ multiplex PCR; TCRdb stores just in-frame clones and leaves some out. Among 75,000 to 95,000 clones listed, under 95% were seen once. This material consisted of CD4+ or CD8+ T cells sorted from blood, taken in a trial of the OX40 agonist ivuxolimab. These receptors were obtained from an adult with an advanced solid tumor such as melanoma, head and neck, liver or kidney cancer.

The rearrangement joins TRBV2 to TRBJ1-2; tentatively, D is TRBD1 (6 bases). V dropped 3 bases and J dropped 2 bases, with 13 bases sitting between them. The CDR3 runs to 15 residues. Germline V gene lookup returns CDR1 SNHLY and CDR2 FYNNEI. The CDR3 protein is CASSEVRGENYGYTF. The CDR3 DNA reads TGTGCCAGCAGTGAGGTCAGGGGAGAAAACTATGGCTACACCTTC.

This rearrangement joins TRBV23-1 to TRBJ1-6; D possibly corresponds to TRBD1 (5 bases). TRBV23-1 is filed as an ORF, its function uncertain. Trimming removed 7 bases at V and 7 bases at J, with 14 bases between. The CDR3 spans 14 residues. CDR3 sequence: CASIWGRENSPLHF. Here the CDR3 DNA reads TGCGCCAGCATCTGGGGCCGAGAGAATTCACCCCTCCACTTT.

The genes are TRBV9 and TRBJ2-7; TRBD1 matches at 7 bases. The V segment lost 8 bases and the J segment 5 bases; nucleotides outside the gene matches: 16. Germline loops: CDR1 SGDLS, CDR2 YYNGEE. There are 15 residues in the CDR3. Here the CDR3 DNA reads TGTGCCAGGGGAGTATTACAGGGGACGGGCCACGAGCAGTACTTC. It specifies CARGVLQGTGHEQYF.

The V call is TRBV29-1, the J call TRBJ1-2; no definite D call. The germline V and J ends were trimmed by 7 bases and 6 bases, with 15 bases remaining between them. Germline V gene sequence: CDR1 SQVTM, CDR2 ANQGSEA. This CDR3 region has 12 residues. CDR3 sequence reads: CSGGVGADGYTF. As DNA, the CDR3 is TGCAGCGGCGGGGTGGGAGCGGATGGCTACACCTTC.

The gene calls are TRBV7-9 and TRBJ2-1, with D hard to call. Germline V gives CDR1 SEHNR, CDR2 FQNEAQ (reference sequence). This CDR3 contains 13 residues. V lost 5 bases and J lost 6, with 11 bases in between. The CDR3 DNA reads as TGTGCCAGCAGCCCGGTAGTTGGCAATGAGCAGTTCTTC. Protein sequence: CASSPVVGNEQFF.

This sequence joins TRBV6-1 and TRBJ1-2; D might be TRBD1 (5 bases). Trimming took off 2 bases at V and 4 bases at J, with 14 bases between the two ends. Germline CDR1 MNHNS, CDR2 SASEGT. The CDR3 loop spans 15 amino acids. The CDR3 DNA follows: TGTGCCAGCAGTGAAACCCCTGGGACGGCCTATGGCTACACCTTC. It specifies CASSETPGTAYGYTF.

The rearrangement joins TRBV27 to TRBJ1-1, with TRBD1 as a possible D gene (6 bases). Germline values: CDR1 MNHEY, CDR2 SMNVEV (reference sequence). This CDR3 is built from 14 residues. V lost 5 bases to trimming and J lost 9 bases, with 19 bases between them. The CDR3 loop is CASSPTAGTRKAFF. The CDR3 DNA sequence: TGTGCCAGCAGTCCAACAGCCGGGACAAGAAAAGCTTTCTTT.

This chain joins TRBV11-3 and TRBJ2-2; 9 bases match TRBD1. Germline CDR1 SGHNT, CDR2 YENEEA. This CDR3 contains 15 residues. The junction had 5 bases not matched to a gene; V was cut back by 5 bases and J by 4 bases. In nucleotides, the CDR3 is TGTGCCAGCAGCCCGGACAGGGGCCCCACCGGGGAGCTGTTTTTT. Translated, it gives CASSPDRGPTGELFF.

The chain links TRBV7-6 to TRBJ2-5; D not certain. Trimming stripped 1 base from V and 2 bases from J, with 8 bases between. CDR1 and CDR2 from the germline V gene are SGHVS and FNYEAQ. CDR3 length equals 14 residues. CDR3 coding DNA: TGTGCCAGCAGCTTAGACTGGGGTCAAGAGACCCAGTACTTC. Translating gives CASSLDWGQETQYF.

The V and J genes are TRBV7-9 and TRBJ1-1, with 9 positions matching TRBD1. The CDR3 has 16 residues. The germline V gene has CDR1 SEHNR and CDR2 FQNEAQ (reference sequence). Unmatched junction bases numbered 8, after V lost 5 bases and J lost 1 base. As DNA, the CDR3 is TGTGCCAGCAGCCCAACAGGGGGCTCGAGGAACACTGAAGCTTTCTTT. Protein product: CASSPTGGSRNTEAFF.

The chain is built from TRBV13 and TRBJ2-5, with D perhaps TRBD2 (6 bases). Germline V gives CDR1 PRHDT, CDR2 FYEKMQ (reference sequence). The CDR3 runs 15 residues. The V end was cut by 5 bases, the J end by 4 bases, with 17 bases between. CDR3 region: CASSPSGGSLETQYF. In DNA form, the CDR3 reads TGTGCCAGCAGCCCAAGTGGAGGGAGTCTAGAGACCCAGTACTTC.

Here the CDR3 DNA reads TGTGCCATCAGTGATCCAGCAGGGTTGGTCTATGGCTACACCTTC. Its protein is CAISDPAGLVYGYTF. This sequence joins TRBV10-3 and TRBJ1-2; tentative D call: TRBD1 (5 bases). The CDR3 sequence is 15 residues long. CDR1 is ENHRY and CDR2 is SYGVKD in the germline V gene. Trimming removed 3 bases at V and 4 bases at J, with 15 bases between.

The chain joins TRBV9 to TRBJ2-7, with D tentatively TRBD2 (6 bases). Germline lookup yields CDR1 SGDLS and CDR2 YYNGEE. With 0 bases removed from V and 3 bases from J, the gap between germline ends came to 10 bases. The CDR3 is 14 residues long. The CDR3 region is CASSVGGLLYEQYF. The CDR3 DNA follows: TGTGCCAGCAGCGTAGGAGGACTACTCTACGAGCAGTACTTC.

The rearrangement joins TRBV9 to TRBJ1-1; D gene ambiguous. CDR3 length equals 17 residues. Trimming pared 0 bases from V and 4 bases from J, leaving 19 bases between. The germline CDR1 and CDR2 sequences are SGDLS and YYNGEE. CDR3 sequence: CASSVAPDRQATTEAFF. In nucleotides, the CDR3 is TGTGCCAGCAGCGTAGCCCCAGATCGGCAGGCAACCACTGAAGCTTTCTTT.